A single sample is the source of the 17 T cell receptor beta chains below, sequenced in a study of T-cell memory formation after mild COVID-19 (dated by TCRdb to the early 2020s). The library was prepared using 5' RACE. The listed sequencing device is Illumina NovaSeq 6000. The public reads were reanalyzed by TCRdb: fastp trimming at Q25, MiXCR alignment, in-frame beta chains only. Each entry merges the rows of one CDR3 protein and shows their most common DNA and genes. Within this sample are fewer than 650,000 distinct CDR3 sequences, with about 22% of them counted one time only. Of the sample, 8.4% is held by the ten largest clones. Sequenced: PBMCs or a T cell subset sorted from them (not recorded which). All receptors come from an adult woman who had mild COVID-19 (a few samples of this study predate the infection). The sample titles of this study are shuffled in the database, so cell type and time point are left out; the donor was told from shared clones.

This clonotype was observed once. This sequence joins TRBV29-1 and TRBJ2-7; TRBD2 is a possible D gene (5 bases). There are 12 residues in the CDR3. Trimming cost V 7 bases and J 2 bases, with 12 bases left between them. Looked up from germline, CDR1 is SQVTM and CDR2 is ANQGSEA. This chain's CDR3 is CSGGQTPYEQYF. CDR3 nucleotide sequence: TGCAGCGGAGGGCAGACCCCCTACGAGCAGTACTTC.

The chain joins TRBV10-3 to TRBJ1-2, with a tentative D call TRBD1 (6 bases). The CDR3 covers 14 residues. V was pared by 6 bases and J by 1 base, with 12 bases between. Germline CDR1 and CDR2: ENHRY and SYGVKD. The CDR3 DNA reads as TGTGCCATCAGAGGGGACACAGATAACTATGGCTACACCTTC. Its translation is CAIRGDTDNYGYTF.

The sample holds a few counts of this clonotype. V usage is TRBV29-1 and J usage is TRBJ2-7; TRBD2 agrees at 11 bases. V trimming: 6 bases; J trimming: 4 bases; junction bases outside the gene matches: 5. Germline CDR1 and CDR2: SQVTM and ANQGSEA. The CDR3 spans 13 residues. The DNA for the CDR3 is TGCAGCGTGACGGGACTAGCGGAATACGAGCAGTACTTC. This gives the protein CSVTGLAEYEQYF.

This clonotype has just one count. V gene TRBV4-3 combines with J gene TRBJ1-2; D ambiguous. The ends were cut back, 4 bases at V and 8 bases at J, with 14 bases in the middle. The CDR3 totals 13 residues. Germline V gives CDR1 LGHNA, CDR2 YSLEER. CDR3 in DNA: TGCGCCAGCAGCCGGGTTTTACTAGGCGGCTACACCTTC. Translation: CASSRVLLGGYTF.

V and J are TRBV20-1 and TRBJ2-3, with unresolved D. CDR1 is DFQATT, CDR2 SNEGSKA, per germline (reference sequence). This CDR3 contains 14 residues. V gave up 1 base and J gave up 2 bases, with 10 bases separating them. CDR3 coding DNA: TGCAGTGCTAGAGGGCAGCGCCACACAGATACGCAGTATTTT. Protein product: CSARGQRHTDTQYF.

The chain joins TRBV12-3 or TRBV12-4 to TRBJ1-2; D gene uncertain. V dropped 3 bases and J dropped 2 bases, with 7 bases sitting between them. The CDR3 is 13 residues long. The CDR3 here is CASSFVGNYGYTF. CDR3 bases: TGTGCCAGCAGTTTCGTAGGGAACTATGGCTACACCTTC.

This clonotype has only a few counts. In DNA form, the CDR3 reads TGTGCCAGCAGCTTTTCATATGAGCAGTTCTTC. This encodes CASSFSYEQFF. This sequence joins TRBV7-2 and TRBJ2-1, with D unclear. The CDR3 totals 11 residues. Per germline, CDR1 SGHTA and CDR2 FQGNSA. Trimming cost V 3 bases and J 8 bases, with 5 bases left between them.

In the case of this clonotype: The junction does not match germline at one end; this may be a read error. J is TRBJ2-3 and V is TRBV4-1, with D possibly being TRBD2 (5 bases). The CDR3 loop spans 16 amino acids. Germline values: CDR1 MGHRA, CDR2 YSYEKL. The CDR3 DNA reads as TGCGCCAGCAGACAAGAGGGTCTCCGGGGAACAGATACGCAGTATTTT. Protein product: CASRQEGLRGTDTQYF.

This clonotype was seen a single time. The chain's CDR3 is CASSSTGSHQPQHF. The CDR3 DNA reads as TGTGCCAGCAGTTCGACAGGGTCACATCAGCCCCAGCATTTT. The J gene is TRBJ1-5, the V gene TRBV6-6; 7 nucleotides agree with TRBD1. The CDR3 is 14 amino acids. The V and J ends lost 4 bases and 5 bases, in that order; junction bases with no gene match: 5. Germline V lookup: CDR1 MNHNY, CDR2 SVGAGI (reference sequence).

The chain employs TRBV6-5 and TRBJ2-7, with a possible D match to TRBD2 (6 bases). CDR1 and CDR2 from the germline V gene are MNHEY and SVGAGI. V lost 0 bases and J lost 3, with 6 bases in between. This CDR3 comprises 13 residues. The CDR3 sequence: CASSYSGLYEQYF. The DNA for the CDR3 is TGTGCCAGCAGTTACTCGGGACTCTACGAGCAGTACTTC.

The CDR3 DNA follows: TGTGCCATCAGTCCGGGGGGACAGGGCTATAACACTGAAGCTTTCTTT. It is translated as CAISPGGQGYNTEAFF. The chain couples TRBV10-3 to TRBJ1-1, with 9 bases that match TRBD1. Germline V gives CDR1 ENHRY, CDR2 SYGVKD. The J segment lost 2 bases and the V segment lost 5 bases, leaving 9 bases of the junction unmatched. The CDR3 covers 16 residues.

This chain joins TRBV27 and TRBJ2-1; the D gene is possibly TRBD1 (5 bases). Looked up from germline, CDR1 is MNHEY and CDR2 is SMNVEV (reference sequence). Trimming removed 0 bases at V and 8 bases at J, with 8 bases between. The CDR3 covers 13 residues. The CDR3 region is CASSLSRVDEQFF. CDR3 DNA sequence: TGTGCCAGCAGTTTATCCAGGGTTGATGAGCAGTTCTTC.

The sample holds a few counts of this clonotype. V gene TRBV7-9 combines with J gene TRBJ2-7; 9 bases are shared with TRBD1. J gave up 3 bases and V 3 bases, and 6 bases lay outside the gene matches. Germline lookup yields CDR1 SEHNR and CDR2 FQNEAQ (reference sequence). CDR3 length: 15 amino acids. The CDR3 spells CASSFAGTGNYEQYF. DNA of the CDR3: TGTGCCAGCAGCTTTGCCGGGACAGGGAACTACGAGCAGTACTTC.

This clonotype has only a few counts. CDR3 loop: CASSVDLGGQGEQFF. CDR3 bases: TGTGCCAGCAGCGTAGATCTAGGTGGGCAGGGTGAGCAGTTCTTC. V and J are TRBV9 and TRBJ2-1; D perhaps matches TRBD1 (5 bases). In germline, CDR1 is SGDLS, CDR2 YYNGEE. This CDR3 has 15 amino acids. Trimming removed 0 bases at V and 9 bases at J, with 16 bases between.

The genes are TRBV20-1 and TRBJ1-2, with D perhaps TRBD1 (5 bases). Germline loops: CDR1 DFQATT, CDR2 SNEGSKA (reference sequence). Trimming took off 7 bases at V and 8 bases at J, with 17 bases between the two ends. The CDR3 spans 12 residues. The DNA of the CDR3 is TGCAGTGACAAGGGACGGATAGGCGGCTACACCTTC. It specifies CSDKGRIGGYTF.

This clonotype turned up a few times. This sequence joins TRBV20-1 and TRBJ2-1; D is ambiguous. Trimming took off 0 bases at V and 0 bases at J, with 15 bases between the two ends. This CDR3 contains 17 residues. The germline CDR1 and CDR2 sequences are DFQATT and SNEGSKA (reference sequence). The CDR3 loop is CSARDWQSSFSYNEQFF. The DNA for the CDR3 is TGCAGTGCTAGAGATTGGCAGTCCAGTTTCTCCTACAATGAGCAGTTCTTC.

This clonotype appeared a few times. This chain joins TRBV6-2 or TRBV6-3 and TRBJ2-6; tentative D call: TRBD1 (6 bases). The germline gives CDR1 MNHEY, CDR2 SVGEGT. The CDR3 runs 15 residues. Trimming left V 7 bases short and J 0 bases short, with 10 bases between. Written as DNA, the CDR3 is TGTGCCAGCAACCCGACAGGCTCTGGGGCCAACGTCCTGACTTTC. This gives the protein CASNPTGSGANVLTF.